The 20 T cell receptor beta chains below all came from one sample that was sequenced in a study of cytomegalovirus exposure and HLA in healthy donors. The study ran its PCR with 60 Vbeta and 13 Jbeta primers. TCRdb's copy holds only in-frame clones and misses some; the assay was immunoSEQ multiplex PCR. The sample has 100,000 to 150,000 clones, over 60% seen once; the top ten hold roughly 5.2%. Input material: PBMCs. Receptor source: a man younger than 35 in good health and CMV-seropositive.

This sequence joins TRBV10-3 and TRBJ2-1, with D perhaps matching TRBD2 (6 bases). CDR1 and CDR2 (germline): ENHRY, SYGVKD. Between the trimmed V and J ends, which lost 4 bases and 6 bases, there was a span of 13 bases. This CDR3 has 14 residues. The CDR3 here is CAISGGTQFNEQFF. CDR3 DNA: TGTGCCATCAGTGGCGGGACCCAGTTCAATGAGCAGTTCTTC.

The V and J genes are TRBV2 and TRBJ1-2, with no clear D. In germline, CDR1 is SNHLY, CDR2 FYNNEI. The CDR3 totals 16 residues. The germline V and J ends were trimmed by 3 bases and 4 bases, with 18 bases remaining between them. The CDR3 loop is CASSEGVPLTGYGYTF. Here the CDR3 DNA reads TGTGCCAGCAGTGAGGGCGTACCCTTGACCGGCTATGGCTACACCTTC.

For the CDR3, the DNA is TGTGCCAGCAGTTTACGGACAGGGGGCCCTAGCACAGATACGCAGTATTTT. Protein: CASSLRTGGPSTDTQYF. This chain links TRBV27 with TRBJ2-3; the match to TRBD1 covers 11 bases. The junction had 4 bases not matched to a gene; V was cut back by 2 bases and J by 0 bases. The CDR3 is made up of 17 amino acids. Germline values: CDR1 MNHEY, CDR2 SMNVEV (reference sequence).

This clone has a single count. The sample contains more than one DNA sequence encoding this CDR3. The chain couples TRBV6-6 to TRBJ1-6; D remains ambiguous. The CDR3 spans 15 residues. CDR1 is MNHNY, CDR2 SVGAGI, per germline (reference sequence). V dropped 6 bases and J dropped 7 bases, with 16 bases sitting between them. This CDR3 reads CASSQVRAGNSPLHF. The CDR3 nucleotides read TGTGCCAGCAGCCAGGTGCGAGCTGGAAATTCACCCCTCCACTTT.

This rearrangement joins TRBV4-1 to TRBJ1-3; 7 bases line up with TRBD1. Trimming took 2 bases from V and 11 from J; bases not matched to a gene: 6. Germline-derived CDR1 and CDR2 are MGHRA and YSYEKL. The CDR3 consists of 13 residues. For the CDR3, the DNA is TGCGCCAGCAGCCAACAGGGGGACGTGGCCATATATTTT. Protein product: CASSQQGDVAIYF.

The V gene is TRBV28, the J gene TRBJ2-1; 7 bases agree with TRBD1. CDR3 size: 13 residues. V dropped 3 bases and J dropped 8; count of bases not matched to a gene: 4. Germline V CDR1 and CDR2: MDHEN, SYDVKM. The CDR3 loop is CASSFEGADEQFF. The CDR3 nucleotides read TGTGCCAGCAGTTTTGAGGGGGCCGATGAGCAGTTCTTC.

The CDR3 protein is CASSVQTGLEAFF. The CDR3 bases are TGTGCCAGCAGTGTCCAGACAGGGCTAGAAGCTTTCTTT. The chain has TRBV6-4 and TRBJ1-1; 7 bases are a match to TRBD1. CDR3 length: 13 amino acids. Looked up from germline, CDR1 is MRHNA and CDR2 is SNTAGT. V shed 4 bases and J 8 bases; nucleotides not matched to a gene: 7.

The chain is built from TRBV27 and TRBJ1-1, with D uncertain. This CDR3 contains 13 residues. In germline, CDR1 is MNHEY, CDR2 SMNVEV (reference sequence). Trimming pared 2 bases from V and 0 bases from J, leaving 4 bases between. DNA for the CDR3: TGTGCCAGCAGTTTACAATTGAACACTGAAGCTTTCTTT. Translation: CASSLQLNTEAFF.

The chain has TRBV9 and TRBJ2-1; D might be TRBD2 (7 bases). Trimming left V 1 base short and J 0 bases short, with 17 bases between. The CDR3 loop spans 18 amino acids. Germline CDR1 and CDR2: SGDLS and YYNGEE. DNA for the CDR3: TGTGCCAGCAGCGTAACCGGGGGGCCCCCTAGCTCCTACAATGAGCAGTTCTTC. This sequence encodes CASSVTGGPPSSYNEQFF.

This sequence joins TRBV4-1 and TRBJ2-5; 7 nucleotides align to TRBD1. The J call may be faulty, since TRBJ2-7 better matches the DNA end. The CDR3 has 14 amino acids. Looked up from germline, CDR1 is MGHRA and CDR2 is YSYEKL. The DNA of the CDR3 is TGCGCCAGCAGCGGACAGGTCCCAAGCTACGAGCAGTACTTC. This encodes CASSGQVPSYEQYF.

The genes are TRBV2 and TRBJ2-7, with D unclear. This CDR3 contains 13 residues. The germline CDR1 and CDR2 sequences are SNHLY and FYNNEI. V lost 9 bases and J 0 bases, leaving 12 bases between the germline ends. The CDR3 DNA sequence: TGTGCCAGTAGAACGAGGAGCTCCTACGAGCAGTACTTC. Its protein is CASRTRSSYEQYF.

The chain joins TRBV11-2 to TRBJ1-2; 7 bases align to TRBD1. The CDR3 spans 13 residues. Looked up from germline, CDR1 is SGHAT and CDR2 is FQNNGV. The V gene end was trimmed by 4 bases and the J gene end by 2 bases; junction bases not matched to a gene: 1. Written as DNA, the CDR3 is TGTGCCAGCAGCTGGGGACAGAACTATGGCTACACCTTC. This gives the protein CASSWGQNYGYTF.

The rearrangement uses TRBV5-1 and TRBJ2-7; 11 bases match TRBD1. The V gene end was trimmed by 3 bases and the J gene end by 4 bases; junction bases not matched to a gene: 9. Germline V gene data show CDR1 as SGHRS and CDR2 as YFSETQ. This CDR3 is built from 16 residues. The CDR3 region is CASSSDRGLNSYEQYF. The CDR3 DNA sequence: TGCGCCAGCAGCTCGGACAGGGGGCTTAATAGTTACGAGCAGTACTTC.

A few counts support this clone. The J gene is TRBJ1-1, the V gene TRBV6-5; 7 nucleotides match TRBD1. The CDR3 length is 15 residues. Germline V CDR1 and CDR2: MNHEY, SVGAGI. With V trimmed by 0 bases and J by 4 bases, 5 bases remained unmatched. CDR3 in amino acids: CASSYSRAGGTEAFF. CDR3 DNA sequence: TGTGCCAGCAGTTACTCCCGGGCAGGGGGCACTGAAGCTTTCTTT.

The genes are TRBV28 and TRBJ2-3; maybe TRBD2 (7 bases). There are 13 residues in the CDR3. Trimming took 2 bases from V and 6 from J, leaving 9 bases between them. Germline-derived CDR1 and CDR2 are MDHEN and SYDVKM. CDR3 sequence (DNA): TGTGCCAGCAGTTTAGCGGGGGCGGATACGCAGTATTTT. It codes for CASSLAGADTQYF.

The rearrangement links TRBV6-5 to TRBJ1-2; no reliable D call. Trimming shortened V by 0 bases and J by 4 bases, and 9 bases separated the two germline ends. The V gene's germline CDR1 is MNHEY and CDR2 SVGAGI. The CDR3 loop spans 14 amino acids. The CDR3 protein is CASSYSLGSYGYTF. DNA for the CDR3: TGTGCCAGCAGTTACTCATTAGGGAGCTATGGCTACACCTTC.

The chain combines TRBV6-5 with TRBJ2-7; 7 bases are shared with TRBD1. This CDR3 region has 13 residues. Germline lookup yields CDR1 MNHEY and CDR2 SVGAGI. The V and J ends lost 9 bases and 3 bases, in that order; junction bases with no gene match: 8. This CDR3 is CASNGQANYEQYF. Here the CDR3 DNA reads TGTGCCAGTAACGGACAGGCTAACTACGAGCAGTACTTC.

The gene calls are TRBV27 and TRBJ1-3; 7 bases map to TRBD1. The CDR3 runs 15 residues. Germline CDR1 and CDR2: MNHEY and SMNVEV (reference sequence). The J segment lost 0 bases and the V segment lost 10 bases, leaving 9 bases of the junction unmatched. CDR3 in amino acids: CANPDRDSSGNTIYF. The CDR3 nucleotides read TGTGCCAACCCCGACAGGGATAGCTCTGGAAACACCATATATTTT.

This rearrangement joins TRBV28 to TRBJ1-4, with D perhaps matching TRBD1 (5 bases). The ends were cut back, 2 bases at V and 4 bases at J, with 11 bases in the middle. This CDR3 comprises 15 residues. Germline CDR1 MDHEN, CDR2 SYDVKM. The CDR3 nucleotides are TGTGCCAGCAGTTTAGGCGGGACGGGTAATGAAAAACTGTTTTTT. Its translation is CASSLGGTGNEKLFF.

The CDR3 DNA reads TGCGCCAGCAGCTTGGAGCCCCAGGGTATAACCTACGAGCAGTACTTC. Residues: CASSLEPQGITYEQYF. The chain uses TRBV5-1 and TRBJ2-7; tentatively, D is TRBD1 (5 bases). Germline assignment: CDR1 SGHRS and CDR2 YFSETQ. Trimming shortened V by 0 bases and J by 2 bases, and 15 bases separated the two germline ends. This CDR3 contains 16 residues.